The T cell receptor (beta chain) described here comes from a study of blood T cell repertoires in COVID-19. Overall study context: T cells, B-cell-depleted T cells, or PBMCs provided the cDNA or gDNA that served as material.

Germline V gene lookup returns CDR1 WSHSY and CDR2 SAAADI. Between the trimmed V and J ends, which lost 3 bases and 1 base, there was a span of 8 bases. The CDR3 totals 14 residues. As handled by the study authors: The assay estimated nucleated cells by amplifying reference gene primers. Libraries were prepared by immunoSEQ multiplex PCR; TCRdb keeps only in-frame clonotypes and omits some of them. For V, J and clone size, that table is used; D and trimming come from the DNA. The table shows about 350,000 clones, with 91% occurring only once. V gene TRBV10-2 combines with J gene TRBJ2-3; unclear D gene. This sequence originates from a woman aged 18-30 years who had recovered from COVID-19. Sequencing input: peripheral blood. CDR3 DNA: TGCGCCAGCAGTGACAGCGACGGCACAGATACGCAGTATTTT. This encodes CASSDSDGTDTQYF.